The entry below gives a single TCR beta chain sequence along with its context. Its target is unknown. The sample belongs to a study of cytomegalovirus exposure and HLA in healthy donors. Study in general: An early release of data contained approximately 85 million unique TCRs, which came from HLA-typed donors. Study conclusions and caveats: As a later analysis showed, a missense DCLRE1C variant was linked to trimming of TCR beta V- and J-genes. It was reported that TCR beta sequences correctly inferred the HLA-A and HLA-B alleles for most subjects. The presence/absence work took it that sequencing depth was about the same across donors.

CDR1 and CDR2 (germline): MNHEY, SMNVEV (reference sequence). This CDR3 is built from 13 residues. Trimming pared 7 bases from V and 8 bases from J, leaving 17 bases between. It was with 60 Vbeta and 13 Jbeta primers that the PCR ran. Produced via immunoSEQ multiplex PCR; TCRdb's table is partial and in-frame only. The data hold around 140,000 clones, with roughly 80% observed a single time. Specimen: PBMCs. The chain has TRBV27 and TRBJ1-2, with a weak D call TRBD1 (5 bases). This clonotype originated in a man between 40 and 49 years old in good health and CMV-seropositive. This chain's CDR3 is CASTGLAGGGYTF. For the CDR3, the DNA is TGTGCCAGCACGGGGCTAGCGGGGGGAGGCTACACCTTC.